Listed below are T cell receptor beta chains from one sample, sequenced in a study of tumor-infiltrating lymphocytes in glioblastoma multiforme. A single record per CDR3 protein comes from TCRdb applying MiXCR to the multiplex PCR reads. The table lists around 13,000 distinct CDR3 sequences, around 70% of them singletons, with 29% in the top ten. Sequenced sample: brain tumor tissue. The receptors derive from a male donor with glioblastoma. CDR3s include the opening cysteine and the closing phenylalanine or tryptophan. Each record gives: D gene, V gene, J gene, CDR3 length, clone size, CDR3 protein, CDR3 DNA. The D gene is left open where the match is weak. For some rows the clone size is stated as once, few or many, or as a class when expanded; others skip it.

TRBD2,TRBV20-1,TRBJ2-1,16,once,CNASRPGLAGMNEQSF,TGCAATGCTAGTCGACCGGGACTAGCAGGAATGAATGAGCAGTCCTTC
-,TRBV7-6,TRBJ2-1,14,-,CASSAPSTYNKQFF,TGTGCCAGCAGTGCCCCTTCCACCTACAATAAGCAGTTCTTC
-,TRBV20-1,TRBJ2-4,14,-,CSDSKRPGKNIQYF,TGCAGTGATAGTAAAAGACCGGGTAAAAATATTCAGTACTTC
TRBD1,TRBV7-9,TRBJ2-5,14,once,CAGSEQGVQETQYF,TGTGCCGGCAGCGAACAGGGGGTACAAGAGACCCAGTACTTC
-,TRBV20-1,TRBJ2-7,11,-,CSARDLDEQYF,TGCAGTGCTAGAGACCTCGACGAGCAATACTTC
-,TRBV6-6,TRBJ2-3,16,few,CASSSVWAGSTDTQYF,TGTGCCAGCAGCTCCGTTTGGGCCGGTAGCACAGATACGCAGTATTTT
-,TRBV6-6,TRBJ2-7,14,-,CASSYGESSYEQYF,TGTGCCAGCAGTTACGGGGAATCCTCCTACGAGCAGTACTTC
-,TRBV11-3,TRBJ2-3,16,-,CTSSFGGHRSTDTQYF,TGTACCAGCAGCTTTGGAGGCCATCGAAGCACAGATACGCAGTATTTT
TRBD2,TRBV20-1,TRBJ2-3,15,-,CSARDPAGGTGTQYF,TGCAGTGCTAGAGACCCAGCGGGAGGAACAGGCACGCAGTATTTT
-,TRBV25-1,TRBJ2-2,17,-,CASSAQEGRLGTGEPFF,TGTGCCAGCAGTGCCCAAGAAGGGCGCCTTGGCACTGGGGAGCCGTTTTTT
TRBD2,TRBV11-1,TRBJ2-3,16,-,CTSSLGLVGSTDTQYF,TGTACTAGCAGCTTAGGACTAGTGGGGAGCACAGATACGCAGTATTTT
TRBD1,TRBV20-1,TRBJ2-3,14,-,CSARDRGATDTQYF,TGCAGTGCTCGGGACAGGGGGGCCACAGATACGCAGTATTTT
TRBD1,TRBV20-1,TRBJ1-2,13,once,CSGKDRTGNGYTF,TGCAGTGGTAAGGATAGGACAGGGAACGGCTACACCTTC
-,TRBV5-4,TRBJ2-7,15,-,CASSLEGALSYDQYF,TGTGCCAGTAGCTTGGAGGGGGCCCTAAGCTACGATCAGTACTTC
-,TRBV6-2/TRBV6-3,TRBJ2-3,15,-,CASSPLTGAADTQYF,TGTGCCAGCAGTCCGTTGACGGGAGCGGCAGATACGCAGTATTTT
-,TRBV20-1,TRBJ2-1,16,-,CSARGAGSPSGNEQFF,TGCAGTGCTAGGGGCGCAGGCTCCCCGTCGGGCAATGAGCAGTTCTTC
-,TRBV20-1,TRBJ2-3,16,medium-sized,CSAQAALLRGTDTQYF,TGCAGTGCTCAGGCGGCTCTCCTTAGGGGCACAGATACGCAGTATTTT
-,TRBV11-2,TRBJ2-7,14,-,CASSSYGVAPERYF,TGTGCCAGCAGCTCCTACGGGGTGGCCCCCGAGCGATACTTC
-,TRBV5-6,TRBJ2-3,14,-,CASKAQGRTDTQYF,TGTGCCAGCAAGGCACAGGGACGGACAGATACGCAGTATTTT
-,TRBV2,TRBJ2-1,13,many,CASEQALDNEQFF,TGTGCCAGCGAACAGGCTCTCGACAATGAGCAGTTCTTC
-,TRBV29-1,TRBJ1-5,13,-,CSVARTLTDTQHF,TGCAGCGTAGCCAGGACTCTCACAGATACGCAGCATTTT
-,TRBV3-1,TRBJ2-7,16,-,CASSQGETFYPYEQYF,TGTGCCAGCAGCCAAGGCGAGACTTTTTACCCCTACGAGCAGTACTTC
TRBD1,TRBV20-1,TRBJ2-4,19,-,CSAREPDRGFRKAKNIQYF,TGCAGTGCTAGAGAACCGGACAGGGGGTTTCGGAAAGCCAAAAACATTCAGTACTTC
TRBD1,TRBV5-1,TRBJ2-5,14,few,CASTTGQGLETQYF,TGCGCCAGCACCACGGGACAGGGGTTGGAGACCCAGTACTTC
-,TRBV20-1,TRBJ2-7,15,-,CSAREGTSESCEQYF,TGCAGTGCTAGAGAAGGGACTTCGGAGAGTTGCGAGCAGTATTTC
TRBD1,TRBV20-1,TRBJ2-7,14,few,CSASGQGFSYEQYF,TGCAGTGCTTCCGGACAGGGTTTTTCCTACGAGCAGTACTTC
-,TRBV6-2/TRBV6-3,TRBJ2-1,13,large,CASSYERVHEQFF,TGTGCCAGCAGTTACGAGAGGGTCCATGAGCAGTTCTTC
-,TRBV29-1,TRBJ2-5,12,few,CSVGPIQETQYF,TGCAGCGTTGGTCCGATACAAGAGACCCAGTACTTC
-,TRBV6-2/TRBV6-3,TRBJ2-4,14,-,CASSYDSGVDIQYF,TGTGCCAGCAGTTATGATTCAGGGGTAGACATTCAGTACTTC
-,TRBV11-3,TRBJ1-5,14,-,CASSSVYRLQPQHF,TGTGCCAGCAGCTCAGTTTATCGCCTTCAGCCCCAGCATTTT
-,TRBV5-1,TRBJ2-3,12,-,CASSLYADMQYF,TGCGCCAGCAGCTTGTATGCAGATATGCAGTATTTT
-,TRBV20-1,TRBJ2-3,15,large,CSARRDSTPTDTQYF,TGCAGTGCTAGACGGGACTCTACGCCCACAGATACGCAGTATTTT